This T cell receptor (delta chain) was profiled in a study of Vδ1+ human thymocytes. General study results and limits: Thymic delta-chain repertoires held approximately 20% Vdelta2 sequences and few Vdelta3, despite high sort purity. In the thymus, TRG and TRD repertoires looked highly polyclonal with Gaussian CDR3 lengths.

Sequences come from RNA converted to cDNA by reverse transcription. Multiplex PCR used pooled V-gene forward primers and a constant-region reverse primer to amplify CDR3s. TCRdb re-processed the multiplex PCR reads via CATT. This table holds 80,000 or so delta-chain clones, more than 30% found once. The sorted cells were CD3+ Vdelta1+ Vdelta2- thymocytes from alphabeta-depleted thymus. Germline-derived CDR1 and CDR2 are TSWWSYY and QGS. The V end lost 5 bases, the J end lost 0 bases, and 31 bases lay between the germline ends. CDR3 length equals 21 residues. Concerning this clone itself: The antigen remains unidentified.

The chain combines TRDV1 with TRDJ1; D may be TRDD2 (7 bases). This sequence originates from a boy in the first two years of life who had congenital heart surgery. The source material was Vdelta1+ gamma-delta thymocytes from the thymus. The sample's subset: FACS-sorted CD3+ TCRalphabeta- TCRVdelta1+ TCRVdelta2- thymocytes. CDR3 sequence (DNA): TGTGCTCTTGGGTCGAAGGCCTTCCTGACTTGGGGGGGGACAAACACCGATAAACTCATCTTT. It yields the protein CALGSKAFLTWGGTNTDKLIF.